A selection of T cell receptor beta chains follows, all from one sample in a study of blood T cell repertoires in COVID-19. Profiled with immunoSEQ multiplex PCR; TCRdb holds only in-frame clones, not every one. The sample includes roughly 50,000 clones, 86% of them seen just once. Sequencing input: peripheral blood. Source of these receptors: a woman aged 60-75 years with acute or convalescent COVID-19. CDR3s include the opening cysteine and the closing phenylalanine or tryptophan. The D gene is left open where the match is weak. Where a row states a size, it is once, few, many or the class of an expanded clone; other rows omit it.

CDR3aa	CDR3nt	d_gene	j_gene	abundance	v_gene
CASSVWDRGTDTQYF	TGTGCCAGCAGCGTATGGGACAGGGGTACAGATACGCAGTATTTT	TRBD1	TRBJ2-3	NA	TRBV9
CASSDLSGGRGEGYTF	TGTGCCAGCAGTGACCTTTCTGGCGGCCGGGGGGAAGGCTACACCTTC	NA	TRBJ1-2	NA	TRBV25-1
CASSLPQGNYGYTF	TGTGCCAGCTCCCTACCACAGGGGAACTATGGCTACACCTTC	TRBD1	TRBJ1-2	once	TRBV18
CASSFVGDTIYF	TGTGCCAGCAGTTTTGTAGGGGACACCATATATTTT	NA	TRBJ1-3	NA	TRBV28
CASSSTTGQQYF	TGTGCCAGCAGCTCGACGACTGGCCAACAGTACTTC	NA	TRBJ2-7	NA	TRBV5-4
CASSRDRGNYNEQFF	TGTGCCAGTAGTAGGGACAGGGGTAACTACAATGAGCAGTTCTTC	TRBD1	TRBJ2-1	NA	TRBV19
CASSQATGFGELFF	TGCGCCAGCAGTCAGGCGACAGGATTCGGGGAGCTGTTTTTT	NA	TRBJ2-2	NA	TRBV23-1
CASRIPGSRTREYF	TGTGCCAGCAGAATACCCGGGAGTAGGACCCGGGAGTACTTC	NA	TRBJ2-7	NA	TRBV27
CASRTGTSGPGELFF	TGTGCCAGCAGAACCGGGACTAGCGGCCCCGGGGAGCTGTTTTTT	TRBD2	TRBJ2-2	NA	TRBV28
CASSPGRNTEAFF	TGTGCCAGCTCACCAGGGAGGAACACTGAAGCTTTCTTT	NA	TRBJ1-1	few	TRBV18
CASEDSSNYGYTF	TGTGCCAGTGAGGACTCTTCCAACTATGGCTACACCTTC	NA	TRBJ1-2	NA	TRBV28
CASSETGVTDTQYF	TGTGCCAGCAGTGAAACCGGAGTCACAGATACGCAGTATTTT	NA	TRBJ2-3	NA	TRBV2
CASSLGVSGGAFF	TGTGCCAGCAGTTTAGGGGTGTCAGGGGGGGCTTTCTTT	TRBD1	TRBJ1-1	NA	TRBV27
CASSSGANTGELFF	TGTGCCAGCAGCTCCGGAGCGAACACCGGGGAGCTGTTTTTT	NA	TRBJ2-2	NA	TRBV5-4
CASSPLTGQGLRGAEAFF	TGTGCCAGCTCACCACTTACAGGACAGGGCCTTAGGGGAGCTGAAGCTTTCTTT	TRBD1	TRBJ1-1	NA	TRBV18
CASSARYTIYF	TGTGCCAGCAGTGCTCGGTACACCATATATTTT	NA	TRBJ1-3	once	TRBV25-1
CASRGQSSYGYTF	TGTGCCAGCAGGGGACAGAGCTCCTATGGCTACACCTTC	TRBD1	TRBJ1-2	NA	TRBV6-5
CASRRQDPDQPQHF	TGTGCCAGCCGAAGACAGGATCCGGATCAGCCCCAGCATTTT	NA	TRBJ1-5	NA	TRBV6-5
CASNPRGRVGDEQFF	TGTGCCAGCAACCCCAGGGGTAGAGTTGGCGATGAGCAGTTCTTC	NA	TRBJ2-1	NA	TRBV7-9
CASSLRTGWGQNSPLHF	TGTGCCAGCAGTTTAAGGACAGGATGGGGTCAAAATTCACCCCTCCACTTT	TRBD1	TRBJ1-6	NA	TRBV27
CAWSRQGSGYGYTF	TGTGCCTGGAGTCGACAGGGATCTGGGTATGGCTACACCTTC	TRBD1	TRBJ1-2	NA	TRBV30
CASSEVGGQGAEKLFF	TGTGCCAGCAGTGAAGTTGGGGGACAGGGGGCTGAAAAACTGTTTTTT	TRBD1	TRBJ1-4	NA	TRBV6-1
CASSQYGTGVTEAFF	TGTGCCAGCAGCCAATACGGGACAGGGGTCACTGAAGCTTTCTTT	TRBD1	TRBJ1-1	NA	TRBV7-3
CASSLIGGSNYGYTF	TGTGCCAGCAGCTTGATAGGGGGATCTAACTATGGCTACACCTTC	NA	TRBJ1-2	NA	TRBV5-4
CASSSQRGGADTQYF	TGTGCCAGCAGTTCCCAGCGGGGGGGCGCAGATACGCAGTATTTT	TRBD2	TRBJ2-3	NA	TRBV28
CASIRAGGLYNEQFF	TGCGCCAGCATTAGAGCAGGGGGCTTGTACAATGAGCAGTTCTTC	TRBD1	TRBJ2-1	NA	TRBV23-1
CASSLGGQGNEKLFF	TGTGCCAGCAGCTTAGGAGGACAGGGGAATGAAAAACTGTTTTTT	TRBD1	TRBJ1-4	NA	TRBV11-2
CASSPSGNNEQFF	TGCGCCAGCAGCCCGAGCGGTAACAATGAGCAGTTCTTC	NA	TRBJ2-1	NA	TRBV5-1
CASGSNPGLAGEKQFF	TGTGCCAGCGGGAGTAACCCGGGACTAGCGGGGGAGAAGCAGTTCTTC	TRBD2	TRBJ2-1	NA	TRBV2
CASSQVGGGNSGYEQYF	TGTGCCAGCAGCCAAGTGGGGGGAGGGAACTCCGGTTACGAGCAGTACTTC	TRBD2	TRBJ2-7	NA	TRBV4-2
CASSDRGLRGANVLTF	TGTGCCAGCAGCGACAGGGGGCTGAGAGGGGCCAACGTCCTGACTTTC	TRBD1	TRBJ2-6	NA	TRBV27
CASDTTGQGTDTQYF	TGTGCCAGCGACACGACGGGACAGGGCACAGATACGCAGTATTTT	TRBD1	TRBJ2-3	NA	TRBV19
CASSELRDSPLHF	TGTGCCAGCAGTGAATTGAGGGATTCACCCCTCCACTTT	NA	TRBJ1-6	NA	TRBV6-1
CASRVAGSYEQYF	TGTGCCAGCAGAGTTGCGGGTTCCTACGAGCAGTACTTC	NA	TRBJ2-7	NA	TRBV28
CASSADEYRNTEAFF	TGTGCCAGCAGCGCAGATGAATACAGGAACACTGAAGCTTTCTTT	NA	TRBJ1-1	NA	TRBV9
CATSRSGTRSNEQFF	TGTGCCACCAGCAGATCCGGGACACGATCCAATGAGCAGTTCTTC	NA	TRBJ2-1	NA	TRBV15
CASSLTGVVSNQPQHF	TGTGCCAGCAGTTTGACAGGGGTGGTAAGCAATCAGCCCCAGCATTTT	TRBD1	TRBJ1-5	NA	TRBV6-5
CAIRFGENTEAFF	TGTGCCATCAGATTCGGGGAGAACACTGAAGCTTTCTTT	NA	TRBJ1-1	NA	TRBV10-3
CASSPDRVDSPLHF	TGTGCCAGCAGCCCCGACAGGGTAGATTCACCCCTCCACTTT	TRBD1	TRBJ1-6	few	TRBV7-9
CASSGQGLRSNQPQHF	TGTGCCAGCAGTGGACAGGGGTTAAGATCCAATCAGCCCCAGCATTTT	TRBD1	TRBJ1-5	few	TRBV2
CASSYSLDRANGPATGELFF	TGTGCCAGCAGTTACTCGTTGGACAGGGCTAACGGCCCTGCCACCGGGGAGCTGTTTTTT	TRBD1	TRBJ2-2	once	TRBV6-2/TRBV6-3
CASSEVGGFNQPQHF	TGCGCCAGCAGTGAGGTCGGGGGATTCAATCAGCCCCAGCATTTT	NA	TRBJ1-5	few	TRBV10-2
CASSTGTGNTEAFF	TGTGCCAGCAGCACCGGGACAGGTAACACTGAAGCTTTCTTT	TRBD1	TRBJ1-1	NA	TRBV7-3